This TCR beta chain was observed in a study of shared clonotypes between healthy human individuals. Study details: CD4 naive cells filled three plates per donor, CD4 memory three, CD8 naive two and CD8 memory one.

CDR1 and CDR2 from the germline V gene are SNHLY and FYNNEI. CDR3 length equals 11 residues. V was trimmed by 9 bases and J by 9 bases, leaving 12 bases between them. General study results and limits: Compared with clonotypes that all four donors shared, non-shared clonotypes had lower generation probabilities.

Details on this clone: Its antigen remains unknown.

Cells designated naive CD8 were CD45RO-negative and were positively selected for CCR7, with terminally differentiated effector memory CD45RA+ cells excluded. Each sorted subset replicate got 200 ng genomic DNA, 25,000 to 35,000 genomes. TCRdb's copy holds only in-frame clones and misses some; the assay was immunoSEQ multiplex PCR. In the table there are a few hundred thousand clones, around 95% of which are singletons. This receptor was taken from a woman in her 30s in good health. The source material was naive CD8+ T cells sorted from blood. The chain couples TRBV2 to TRBJ2-1; possible D gene TRBD2, 6 bases. The CDR3 DNA sequence: TGTGCCAGACAGGTGGGGGGTGAGCAGTTCTTC. Protein: CARQVGGEQFF. The variable domain in full, with the rest retrieved from reference TRBV2 and TRBJ2-1, is EPEVTQTPSHQVTQMGQEVILRCVPISNHLYFYWYRQILGQKVEFLVSFYNNEISEKSEIFDDQFSVERPDGSNFTLKIRSTKLEDSAMYFCARQVGGEQFFGPGTRLTVL.